This TCR beta chain was identified in a study of T cell responses to AZD1222 COVID-19 vaccine. Study information: Investigators merged groups given second doses at roughly 4 or roughly 12 weeks. Broader study findings: Donors skewed white British and female; clonal diversity was possibly underestimated. CD4 TCRs linked to vaccination spanned spike, dominating at 160-218 and 743-854.

Using immunoSEQ multiplex PCR, the repertoire was profiled, and TCRdb retains in-frame clones only, with some absent. The sample yields roughly 120,000 clones, roughly 90% seen once. The V gene's germline CDR1 is KGHSH and CDR2 LQKENI. The CDR3 spans 13 residues. V dropped 3 bases and J dropped 8 bases, with 11 bases sitting between them. With respect to this clone: The antigen remains unidentified.

The chain uses TRBV18 and TRBJ2-1; weak D call: TRBD2 (6 bases). The source is an adult in good health. The sample here was peripheral blood, taken on day 0 of AZD1222 vaccination. DNA of the CDR3: TGTGCCAGCTCACCGACGGGAGATCATGAGCAGTTCTTC. This codes for CASSPTGDHEQFF.